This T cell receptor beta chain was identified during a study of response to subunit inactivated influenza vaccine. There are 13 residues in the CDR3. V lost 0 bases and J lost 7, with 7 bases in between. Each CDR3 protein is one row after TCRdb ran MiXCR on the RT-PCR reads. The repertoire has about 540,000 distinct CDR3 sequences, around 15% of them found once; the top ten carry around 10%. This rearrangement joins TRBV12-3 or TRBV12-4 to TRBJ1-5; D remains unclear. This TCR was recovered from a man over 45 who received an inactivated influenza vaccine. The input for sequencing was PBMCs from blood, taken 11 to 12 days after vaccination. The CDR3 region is CASSLAMSQPQHF. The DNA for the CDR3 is TGTGCCAGCAGTTTAGCTATGAGCCAGCCCCAGCATTTT.